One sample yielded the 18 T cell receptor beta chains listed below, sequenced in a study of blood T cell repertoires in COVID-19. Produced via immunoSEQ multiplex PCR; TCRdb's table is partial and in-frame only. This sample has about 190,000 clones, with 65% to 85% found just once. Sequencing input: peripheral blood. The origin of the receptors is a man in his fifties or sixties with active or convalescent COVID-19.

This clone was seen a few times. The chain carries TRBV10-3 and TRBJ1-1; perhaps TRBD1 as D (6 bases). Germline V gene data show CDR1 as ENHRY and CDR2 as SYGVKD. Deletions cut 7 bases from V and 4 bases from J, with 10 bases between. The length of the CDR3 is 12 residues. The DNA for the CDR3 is TGTGCCATCACCGGGGACACCACTGAAGCTTTCTTT. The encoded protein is CAITGDTTEAFF.

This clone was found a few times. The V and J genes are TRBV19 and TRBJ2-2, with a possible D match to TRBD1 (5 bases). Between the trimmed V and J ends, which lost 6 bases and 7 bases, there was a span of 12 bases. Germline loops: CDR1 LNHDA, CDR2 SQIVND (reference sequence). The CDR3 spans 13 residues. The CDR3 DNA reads TGTGCCAGTAGACCAGGGCAGGGCGGGGAGCTGTTTTTT. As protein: CASRPGQGGELFF.

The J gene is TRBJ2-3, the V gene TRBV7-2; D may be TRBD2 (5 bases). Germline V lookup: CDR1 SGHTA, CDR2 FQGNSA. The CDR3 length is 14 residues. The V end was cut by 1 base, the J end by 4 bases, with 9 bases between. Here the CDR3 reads CASSLGGPPDTQYF. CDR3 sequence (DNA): TGTGCCAGCAGCTTAGGAGGGCCCCCAGATACGCAGTATTTT.

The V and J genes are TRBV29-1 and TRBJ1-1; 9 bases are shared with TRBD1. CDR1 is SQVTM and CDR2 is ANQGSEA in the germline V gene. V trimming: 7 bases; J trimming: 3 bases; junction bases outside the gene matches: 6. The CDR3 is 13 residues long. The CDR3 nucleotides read TGCAGCGGGAACAGGGGGCGCGACACTGAAGCTTTCTTT. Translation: CSGNRGRDTEAFF. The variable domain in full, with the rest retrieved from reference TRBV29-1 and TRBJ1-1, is SAVISQKPSRDICQRGTSLTIQCQVDSQVTMMFWYRQQPGQSLTLIATANQGSEATYESGFVIDKFPISRPNLTFSTLTVSNMSPEDSSIYLCSGNRGRDTEAFFGQGTRLTVV.

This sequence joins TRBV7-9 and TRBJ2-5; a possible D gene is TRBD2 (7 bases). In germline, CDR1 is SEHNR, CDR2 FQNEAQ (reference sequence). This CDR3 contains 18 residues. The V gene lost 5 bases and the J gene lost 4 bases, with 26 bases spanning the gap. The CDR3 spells CASSTPGPAGAGPETQYF. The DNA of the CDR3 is TGTGCCAGCAGCACGCCGGGACCCGCGGGGGCGGGACCAGAGACCCAGTACTTC.

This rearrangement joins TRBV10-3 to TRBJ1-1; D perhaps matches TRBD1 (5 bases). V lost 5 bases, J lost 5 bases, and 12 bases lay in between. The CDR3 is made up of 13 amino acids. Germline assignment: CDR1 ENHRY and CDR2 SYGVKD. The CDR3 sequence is CAISSDRGTEAFF. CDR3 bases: TGTGCCATCAGTTCTGATCGGGGGACTGAAGCTTTCTTT.

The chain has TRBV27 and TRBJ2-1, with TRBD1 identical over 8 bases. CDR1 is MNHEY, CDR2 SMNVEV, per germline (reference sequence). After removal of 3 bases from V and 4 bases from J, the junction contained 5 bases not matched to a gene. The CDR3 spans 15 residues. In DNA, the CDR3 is TGTGCCAGCAGTTTCGGACAGGGACGGTACAATGAGCAGTTCTTC. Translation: CASSFGQGRYNEQFF.

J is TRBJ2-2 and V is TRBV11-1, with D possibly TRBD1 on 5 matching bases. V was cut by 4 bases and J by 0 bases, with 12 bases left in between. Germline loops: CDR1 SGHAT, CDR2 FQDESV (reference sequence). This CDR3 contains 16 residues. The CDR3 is CASSSRQNPNTGELFF. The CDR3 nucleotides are TGTGCCAGCAGCTCGAGACAGAACCCGAACACCGGGGAGCTGTTTTTT.

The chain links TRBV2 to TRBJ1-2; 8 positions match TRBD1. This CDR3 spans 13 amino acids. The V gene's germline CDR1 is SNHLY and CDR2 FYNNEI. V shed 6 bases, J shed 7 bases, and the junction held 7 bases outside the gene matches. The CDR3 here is CASRDRGGGGYTF. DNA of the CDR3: TGTGCCAGCAGAGACAGGGGTGGCGGTGGCTACACCTTC.

CDR3 coding DNA: TGTGCCAGTAGTACCTGGACAGACTCGCAGCCCCAGCATTTT. Protein product: CASSTWTDSQPQHF. The V gene is TRBV19, the J gene TRBJ1-5; D perhaps matches TRBD1 (6 bases). CDR1 LNHDA and CDR2 SQIVND come from the germline V gene (reference sequence). Deletions cut 4 bases from V and 7 bases from J, with 14 bases between. The CDR3 extends over 14 amino acids.

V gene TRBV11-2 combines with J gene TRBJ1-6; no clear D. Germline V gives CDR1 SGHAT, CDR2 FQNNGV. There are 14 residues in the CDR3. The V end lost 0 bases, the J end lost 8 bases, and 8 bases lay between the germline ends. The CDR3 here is CASSLDGRDSPLHF. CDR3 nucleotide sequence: TGTGCCAGCAGCTTAGATGGGAGGGATTCACCCCTCCACTTT.

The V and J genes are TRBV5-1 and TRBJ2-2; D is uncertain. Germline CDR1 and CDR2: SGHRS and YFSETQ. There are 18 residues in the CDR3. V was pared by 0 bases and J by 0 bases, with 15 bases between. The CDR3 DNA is TGCGCCAGCAGCTTGGCGGGTAGTGTCTCCGCGAACACCGGGGAGCTGTTTTTT. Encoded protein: CASSLAGSVSANTGELFF.

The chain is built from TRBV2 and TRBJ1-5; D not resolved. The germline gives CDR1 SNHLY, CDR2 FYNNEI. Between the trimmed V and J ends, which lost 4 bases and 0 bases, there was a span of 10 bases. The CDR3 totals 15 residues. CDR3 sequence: CASSGQDLSNQPQHF. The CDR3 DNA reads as TGTGCCAGCAGTGGCCAGGATCTTAGCAATCAGCCCCAGCATTTT.

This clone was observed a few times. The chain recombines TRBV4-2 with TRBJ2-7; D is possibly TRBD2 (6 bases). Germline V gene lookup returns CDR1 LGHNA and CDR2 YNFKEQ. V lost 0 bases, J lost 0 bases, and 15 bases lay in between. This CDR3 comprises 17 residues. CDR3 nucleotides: TGTGCCAGCAGCCAAGACTCCGGGACTCGTGGCTCCTACGAGCAGTACTTC. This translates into CASSQDSGTRGSYEQYF.

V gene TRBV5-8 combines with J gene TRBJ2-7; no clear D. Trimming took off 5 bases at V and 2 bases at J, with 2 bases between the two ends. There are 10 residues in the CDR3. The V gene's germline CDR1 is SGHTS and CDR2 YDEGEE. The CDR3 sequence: CASSTYEQYF. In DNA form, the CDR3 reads TGTGCCAGCAGTACCTACGAGCAGTACTTC.

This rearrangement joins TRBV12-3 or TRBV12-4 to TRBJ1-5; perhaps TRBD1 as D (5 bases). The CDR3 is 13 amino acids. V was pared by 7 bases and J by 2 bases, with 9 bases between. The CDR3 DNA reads TGTGCCAGCACCTGGGGGGGCAATCAGCCCCAGCATTTT. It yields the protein CASTWGGNQPQHF.

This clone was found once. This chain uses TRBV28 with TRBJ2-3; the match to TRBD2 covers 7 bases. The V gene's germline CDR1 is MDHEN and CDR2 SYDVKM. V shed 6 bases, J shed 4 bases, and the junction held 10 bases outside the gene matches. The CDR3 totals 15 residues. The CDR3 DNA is TGTGCCAGCAGCCCCACTAGAGGGAGGGCAGATACGCAGTATTTT. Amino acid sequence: CASSPTRGRADTQYF.

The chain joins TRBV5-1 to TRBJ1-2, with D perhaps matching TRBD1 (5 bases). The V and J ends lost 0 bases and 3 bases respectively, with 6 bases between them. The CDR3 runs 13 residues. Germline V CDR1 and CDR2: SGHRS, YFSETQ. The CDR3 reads CASSLDRYYGYTF. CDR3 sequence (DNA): TGCGCCAGCAGCTTGGACAGGTACTATGGCTACACCTTC.